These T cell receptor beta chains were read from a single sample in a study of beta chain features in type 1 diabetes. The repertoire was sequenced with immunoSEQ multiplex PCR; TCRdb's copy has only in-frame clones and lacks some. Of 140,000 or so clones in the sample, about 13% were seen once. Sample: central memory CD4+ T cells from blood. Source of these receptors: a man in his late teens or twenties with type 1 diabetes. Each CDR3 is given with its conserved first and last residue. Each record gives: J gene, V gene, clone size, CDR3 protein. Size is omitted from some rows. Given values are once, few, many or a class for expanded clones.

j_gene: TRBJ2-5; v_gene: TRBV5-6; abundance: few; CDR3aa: CASSGETQYF
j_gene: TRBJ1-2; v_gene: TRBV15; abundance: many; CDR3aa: CATSRGSQGAHGYTF
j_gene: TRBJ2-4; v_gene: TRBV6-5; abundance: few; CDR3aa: CASWTSGSLQYF
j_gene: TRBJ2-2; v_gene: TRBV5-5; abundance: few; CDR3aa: CASSEGQRTNTGELFF
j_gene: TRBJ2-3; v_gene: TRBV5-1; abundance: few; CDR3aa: CASSSPAAADTQYF
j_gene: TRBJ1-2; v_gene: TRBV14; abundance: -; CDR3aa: CASSPPGQGYSGYTF
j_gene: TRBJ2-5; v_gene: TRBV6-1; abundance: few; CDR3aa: CASCLQARQETQYF
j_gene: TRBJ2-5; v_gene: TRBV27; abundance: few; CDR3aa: CASKPQLYQETQYF
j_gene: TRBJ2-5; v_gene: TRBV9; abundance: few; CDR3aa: CASSVHGGETQYF
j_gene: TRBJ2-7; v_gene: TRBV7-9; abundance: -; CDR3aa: CASSLDGQGHEQYF
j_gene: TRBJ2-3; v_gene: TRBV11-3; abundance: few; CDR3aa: CASSLGTSDTQYF
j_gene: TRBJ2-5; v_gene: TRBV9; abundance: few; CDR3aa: CASSVGWGWGETQYF
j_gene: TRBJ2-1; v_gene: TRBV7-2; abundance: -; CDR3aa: CASSARQGGVEQFF
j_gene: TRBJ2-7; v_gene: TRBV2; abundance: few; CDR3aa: CASSEQGAEYEQYF
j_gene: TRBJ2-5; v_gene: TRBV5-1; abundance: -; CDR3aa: CASRPGFQETQYF
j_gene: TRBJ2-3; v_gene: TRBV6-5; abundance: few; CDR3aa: CASKRGVGDTQYF
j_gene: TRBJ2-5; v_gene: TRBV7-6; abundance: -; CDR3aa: CASSLDTVQETQYF
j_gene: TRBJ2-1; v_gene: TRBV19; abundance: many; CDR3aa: CASTVPGQNNEQFF
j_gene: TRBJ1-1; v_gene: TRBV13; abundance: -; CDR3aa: CASSAPHDRGNTEAFF
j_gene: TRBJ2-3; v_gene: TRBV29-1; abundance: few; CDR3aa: CSVTPGTSGGRDTQYF
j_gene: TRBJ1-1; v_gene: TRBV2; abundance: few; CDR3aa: CASTEQGDTEAFF
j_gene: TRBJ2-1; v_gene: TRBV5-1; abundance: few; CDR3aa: CASSLYADPSSYNEQFF
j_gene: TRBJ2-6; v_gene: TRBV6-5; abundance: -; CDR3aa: CASSYSGNGANVLTF
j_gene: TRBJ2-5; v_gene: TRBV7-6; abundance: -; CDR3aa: CASSLAGGHQETQYF
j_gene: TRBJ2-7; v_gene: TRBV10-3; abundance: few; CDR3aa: CAIRAASTYEQYF
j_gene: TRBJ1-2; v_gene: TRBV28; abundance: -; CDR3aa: CASSFIRGYGYTF
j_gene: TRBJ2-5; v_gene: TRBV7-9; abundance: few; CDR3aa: CASSFSSGRGSQETQYF
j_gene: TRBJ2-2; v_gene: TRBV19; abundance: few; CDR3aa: CASSIDSPRSGATGELFF
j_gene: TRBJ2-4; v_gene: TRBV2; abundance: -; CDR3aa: CASSPKNIQYF
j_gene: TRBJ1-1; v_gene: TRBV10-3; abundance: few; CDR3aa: CAIRDPLMGTEAFF
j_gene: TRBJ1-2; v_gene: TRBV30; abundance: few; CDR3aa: CAWSVSPANYGYTF
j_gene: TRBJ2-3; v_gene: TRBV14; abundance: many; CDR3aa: CASSPQLAGGADTQYF
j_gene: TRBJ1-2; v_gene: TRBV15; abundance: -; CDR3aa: CATSRDLQGTGEAGYTF
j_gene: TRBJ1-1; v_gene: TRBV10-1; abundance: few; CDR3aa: CASSEMGRAFF
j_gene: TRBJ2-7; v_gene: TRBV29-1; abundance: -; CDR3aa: CSVNPRGKLYEQYF
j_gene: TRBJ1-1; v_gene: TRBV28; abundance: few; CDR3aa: CASSLYMQGLLNTEAFF
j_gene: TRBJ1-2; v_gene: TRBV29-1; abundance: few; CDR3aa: CSVEGNYGYTF
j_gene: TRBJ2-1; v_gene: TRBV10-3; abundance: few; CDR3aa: CANRQGEGNEQFF
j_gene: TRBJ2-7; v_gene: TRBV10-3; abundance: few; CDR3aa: CASRRHHTGTYEQYF
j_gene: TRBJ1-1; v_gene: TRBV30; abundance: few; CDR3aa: CAWPSDGGGAFF
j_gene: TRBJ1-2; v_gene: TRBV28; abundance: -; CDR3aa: CASSPSTMPHYGYTF
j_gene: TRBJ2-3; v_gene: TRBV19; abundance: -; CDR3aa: CASRLAGAITDTQYF
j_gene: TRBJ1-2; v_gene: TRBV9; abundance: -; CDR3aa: CASSTPKSGGGYTF
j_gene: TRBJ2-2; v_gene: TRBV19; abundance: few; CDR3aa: CASKLQGPNTGELFF
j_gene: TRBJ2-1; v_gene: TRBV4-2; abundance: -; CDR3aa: CASSLGPRNEQFF
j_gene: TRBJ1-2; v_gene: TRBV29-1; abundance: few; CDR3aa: CSVVAQGGYTF